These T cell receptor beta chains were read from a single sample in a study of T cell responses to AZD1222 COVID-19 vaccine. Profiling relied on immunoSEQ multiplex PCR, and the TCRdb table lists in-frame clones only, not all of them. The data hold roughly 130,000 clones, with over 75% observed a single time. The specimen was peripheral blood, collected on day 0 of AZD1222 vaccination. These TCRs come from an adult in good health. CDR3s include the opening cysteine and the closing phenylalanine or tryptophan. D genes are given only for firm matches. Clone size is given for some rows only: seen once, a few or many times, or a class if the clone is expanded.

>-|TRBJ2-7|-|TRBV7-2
CASSLATGRRHSYEQYF
TGTGCCAGCAGCTTAGCAACAGGACGGAGGCACTCCTACGAGCAGTACTTC
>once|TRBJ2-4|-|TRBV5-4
CASSLGDLWANKNIQYF
TGTGCCAGCAGCTTAGGTGATTTGTGGGCAAACAAAAACATTCAGTACTTC
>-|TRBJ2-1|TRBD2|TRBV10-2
CASAGTSNNEQFF
TGCGCCAGCGCCGGGACTAGCAACAATGAGCAGTTCTTC
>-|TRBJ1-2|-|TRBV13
CASSYWRAPTWGYTF
TGTGCCAGCAGCTACTGGAGAGCACCTACATGGGGCTACACCTTC
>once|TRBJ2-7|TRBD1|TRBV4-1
CASKRQGAGEQYF
TGCGCCAGCAAGAGACAGGGGGCGGGTGAGCAGTACTTC
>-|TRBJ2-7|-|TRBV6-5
CASSFNYEQYF
TGTGCCAGCAGTTTTAACTACGAGCAGTACTTC
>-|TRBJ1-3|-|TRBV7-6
CASSLEIETRNTIYF
TGTGCCAGCAGCTTAGAGATAGAGACCCGAAACACCATATATTTT
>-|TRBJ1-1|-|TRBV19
CASSTTGRGAEAFF
TGTGCCAGTAGTACAACAGGGAGGGGAGCTGAAGCTTTCTTT
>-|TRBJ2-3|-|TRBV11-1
CASSLQGGTGTDTQYF
TGTGCCAGCAGCCTCCAAGGGGGGACCGGCACAGATACGCAGTATTTT
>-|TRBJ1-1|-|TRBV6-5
CASSAPTTANTEAFF
TGTGCCAGCAGCGCTCCAACGACAGCTAACACTGAAGCTTTCTTT
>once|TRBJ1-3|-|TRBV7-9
CASMTRQHPGNTIYF
TGTGCCAGCATGACCCGACAGCACCCTGGAAACACCATATATTTT
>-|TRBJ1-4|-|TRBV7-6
CASSDRGEKLFF
TGTGCCAGCAGCGACAGAGGGGAAAAACTGTTTTTT
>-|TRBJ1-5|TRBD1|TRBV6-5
CASSRQGAGQPQHF
TGTGCCAGCAGTCGACAGGGGGCGGGTCAGCCCCAGCATTTT
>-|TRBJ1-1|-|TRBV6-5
CASTTPRGNTEAFF
TGTGCCAGCACCACGCCCCGGGGGAACACTGAAGCTTTCTTT
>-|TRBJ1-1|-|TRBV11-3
CASSLEDGPNTEAFF
TGTGCCAGCAGCTTAGAAGACGGCCCAAACACTGAAGCTTTCTTT
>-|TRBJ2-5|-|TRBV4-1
CASSQDLPGRGTETQYF
TGCGCCAGCAGCCAAGACCTCCCGGGCAGGGGAACGGAGACCCAGTACTTC
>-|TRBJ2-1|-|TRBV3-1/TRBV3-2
CASSPPAPREQFF
TGTGCCAGCAGCCCCCCGGCCCCCAGAGAGCAGTTCTTC
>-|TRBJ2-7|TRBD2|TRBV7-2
CASSSGLAGITYEQYF
TGTGCCAGCAGCTCGGGACTAGCGGGCATAACCTACGAGCAGTACTTC
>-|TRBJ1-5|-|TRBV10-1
CASGSLRGLEPQHF
TGCGCCAGCGGCAGTCTCAGGGGATTGGAGCCCCAGCATTTT
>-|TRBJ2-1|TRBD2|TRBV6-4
CASSDQGLAGFNEQFF
TGTGCCAGCAGTGACCAGGGGCTAGCGGGATTCAATGAGCAGTTCTTC
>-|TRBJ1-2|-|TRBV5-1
CASSFLGGDGYTF
TGCGCCAGCAGCTTCCTCGGGGGAGATGGCTACACCTTC
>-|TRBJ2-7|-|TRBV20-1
CSASSAYEQYF
TGCAGTGCTAGTTCTGCCTACGAGCAGTACTTC
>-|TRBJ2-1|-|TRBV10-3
CAISETDRESEQFF
TGTGCCATCAGCGAGACAGATAGGGAATCCGAGCAGTTCTTC
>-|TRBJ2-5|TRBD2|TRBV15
CATSRGGWGGPNRYQETQYF
TGTGCCACCAGCAGAGGCGGCTGGGGGGGACCTAACCGGTACCAAGAGACCCAGTACTTC
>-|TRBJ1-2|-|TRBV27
CASSLYGQGSFTF
TGTGCCAGCAGTTTATACGGGCAGGGTTCGTTTACCTTC
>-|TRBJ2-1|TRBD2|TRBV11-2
CASSLGVSTSGVSYNEQFF
TGTGCCAGCAGCTTAGGGGTTTCGACTAGCGGGGTATCCTACAATGAGCAGTTCTTC
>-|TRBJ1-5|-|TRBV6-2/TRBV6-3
CASSYGGRNQPQHF
TGTGCCAGCAGTTACGGGGGCCGCAATCAGCCCCAGCATTTT
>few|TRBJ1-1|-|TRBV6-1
CASSLQITEAFF
TGTGCCAGCAGTCTACAGATCACTGAAGCTTTCTTT
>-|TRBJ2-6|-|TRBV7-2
CASSLERASNVLTF
TGTGCCAGCAGCTTAGAAAGGGCCTCCAACGTCCTGACTTTC
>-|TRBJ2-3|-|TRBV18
CASSPRVSTDTQYF
TGTGCCAGCTCACCAAGGGTGTCCACAGATACGCAGTATTTT
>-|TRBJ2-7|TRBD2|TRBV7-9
CASSFIGLAGYEQYF
TGTGCCAGCAGCTTTATCGGACTAGCGGGCTACGAGCAGTACTTC
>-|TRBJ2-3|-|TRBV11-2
CASRLLSTDTQYF
TGTGCCAGCAGACTGCTTAGCACAGATACGCAGTATTTT
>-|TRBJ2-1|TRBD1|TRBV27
CASSRDRGVNEQFF
TGTGCCAGCAGTAGAGACAGGGGGGTAAATGAGCAGTTCTTC
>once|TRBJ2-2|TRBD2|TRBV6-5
CASSPRGRGGELFF
TGTGCCAGCAGCCCGCGGGGGAGAGGCGGGGAGCTGTTTTTT
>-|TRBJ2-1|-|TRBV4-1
CASSHHPVQLSSYNEQFF
TGCGCCAGCAGCCACCATCCGGTCCAACTCAGCTCCTACAATGAGCAGTTCTTC
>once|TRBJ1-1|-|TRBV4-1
CASSQDFGAMNTEAFF
TGCGCCAGCAGCCAAGACTTTGGGGCCATGAACACTGAAGCTTTCTTT
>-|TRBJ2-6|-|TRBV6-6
CASSLKGNSGANVLTF
TGTGCCAGCAGCCTAAAGGGGAACTCTGGGGCCAACGTCCTGACTTTC
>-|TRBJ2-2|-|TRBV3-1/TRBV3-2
CASSLQVNTGELFF
TGTGCCAGCAGCCTGCAAGTAAACACCGGGGAGCTGTTTTTT
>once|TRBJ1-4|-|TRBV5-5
CASSLEAAAPPLFF
TGTGCCAGCAGCTTGGAGGCGGCGGCCCCACCTCTGTTTTTT
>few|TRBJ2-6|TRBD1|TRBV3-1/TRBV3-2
CASSPSGTASSRANVLTF
TGTGCCAGCAGCCCGTCCGGGACAGCATCTTCTAGGGCCAACGTCCTGACTTTC
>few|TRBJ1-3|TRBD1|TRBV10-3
CAISGTGRRNTIYF
TGTGCCATCAGTGGGACAGGGAGAAGAAACACCATATATTTT
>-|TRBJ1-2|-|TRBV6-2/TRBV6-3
CASSTDYRADYGYTF
TGTGCCAGCAGTACCGACTACAGGGCCGACTATGGCTACACCTTC
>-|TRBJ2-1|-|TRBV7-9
CASSSFGGASYNEQFF
TGTGCCAGCAGCTCCTTTGGCGGAGCTTCCTACAATGAGCAGTTCTTC
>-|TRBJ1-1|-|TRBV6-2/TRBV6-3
CASSYYTNRIAFF
TGTGCCAGCAGTTATTATACCAACCGCATAGCTTTCTTT
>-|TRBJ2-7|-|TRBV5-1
CASSLAGNYNGEQYF
TGCGCCAGCAGCTTGGCAGGGAACTATAATGGCGAGCAGTACTTC
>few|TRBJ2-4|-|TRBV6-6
CASSPGLWNIQYF
TGTGCCAGCAGCCCGGGACTGTGGAACATTCAGTACTTC
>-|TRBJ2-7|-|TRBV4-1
CASSQPRQEYYEQYF
TGCGCCAGCAGCCAACCTCGACAGGAGTATTACGAGCAGTACTTC